This T cell receptor beta chain stems from a study of T cells in Graves' hyperthyroidism and ophthalmopathy. At the level of the study: Any treatment followed the collection of peripheral blood at initial diagnosis.

Germline trimming cut 3 bases from V and 7 bases from J; bases unmatched to any gene: 6. Germline loops: CDR1 KGHSH, CDR2 LQKENI. The CDR3 loop spans 15 amino acids. This clonotype has at least ten counts. Regions amplified from RNA transcripts were the TCR beta CDR3 regions. When the TCR CDR3 underwent first-round RT-PCR, the HTBI primer set was used. MiXCR was run by TCRdb on the multiplex PCR reads, yielding one entry per CDR3 protein. The table records about 290,000 distinct CDR3 sequences, about an eighth of them present only once. The chain is built from TRBV18 and TRBJ1-6; 7 nucleotides line up with TRBD1. The sample consisted of blood. The sequence was obtained from a woman between 25 and 40 years old with Graves' hyperthyroidism that later progressed to Graves' ophthalmopathy. The DNA for the CDR3 is TGTGCCAGCTCACCGGCCGGGACAGAGAATTCACCCCTCCACTTT. Translation gives CASSPAGTENSPLHF.